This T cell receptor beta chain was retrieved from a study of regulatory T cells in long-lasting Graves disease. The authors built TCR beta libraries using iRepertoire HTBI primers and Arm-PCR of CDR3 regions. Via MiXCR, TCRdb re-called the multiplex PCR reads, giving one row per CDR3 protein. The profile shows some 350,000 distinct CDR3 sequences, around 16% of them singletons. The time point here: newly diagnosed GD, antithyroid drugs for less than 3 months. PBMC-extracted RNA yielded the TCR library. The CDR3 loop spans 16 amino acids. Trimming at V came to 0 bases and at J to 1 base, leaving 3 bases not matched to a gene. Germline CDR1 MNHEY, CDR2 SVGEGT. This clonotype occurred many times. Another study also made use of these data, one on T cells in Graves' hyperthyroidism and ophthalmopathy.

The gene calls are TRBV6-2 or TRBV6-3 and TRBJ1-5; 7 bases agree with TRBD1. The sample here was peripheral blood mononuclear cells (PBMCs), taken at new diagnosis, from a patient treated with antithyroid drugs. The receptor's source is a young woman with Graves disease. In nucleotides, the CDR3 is TGTGCCAGCAGTTACTCCACGACAGGGAGCAATCAGCCCCAGCATTTT. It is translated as CASSYSTTGSNQPQHF.